These 20 T cell receptor beta chains were all obtained from the same sample, sequenced in a study of T cell responses to AZD1222 COVID-19 vaccine. Repertoires were generated with immunoSEQ multiplex PCR, while TCRdb's copy carries only in-frame clones and drops some. The sample contains 120,000 or so clones, about nine tenths of which appear only once. Specimen: peripheral blood, collected on day 0 of AZD1222 vaccination. The receptors originated from an adult in good health.

This rearrangement joins TRBV2 to TRBJ2-2, with 7 bases lining up with TRBD2. J was trimmed by 3 bases and V by 7 bases; bases with no gene match: 5. Germline V gene lookup returns CDR1 SNHLY and CDR2 FYNNEI. CDR3 size: 14 residues. This CDR3 reads CASTGLSHTGELFF. CDR3 DNA: TGTGCCAGCACGGGACTAAGTCACACCGGGGAGCTGTTTTTT. The whole variable domain, filled in from reference TRBV2 and TRBJ2-2, reads EPEVTQTPSHQVTQMGQEVILRCVPISNHLYFYWYRQILGQKVEFLVSFYNNEISEKSEIFDDQFSVERPDGSNFTLKIRSTKLEDSAMYFCASTGLSHTGELFFGEGSRLTVL.

The chain combines TRBV28 with TRBJ2-2, with no clear D. V shed 5 bases and J shed 6 bases, with 7 bases lying between them. This CDR3 has 12 amino acids. Germline CDR1 reads MDHEN; CDR2 reads SYDVKM. CDR3 region: CASSPDAGELFF. In DNA form, the CDR3 reads TGTGCCAGCAGTCCAGACGCCGGGGAGCTGTTTTTT.

This rearrangement joins TRBV7-3 to TRBJ2-1; D gene ambiguous. CDR3 length: 16 residues. The germline gives CDR1 SGHTA, CDR2 FQGTGA. V lost 3 bases to trimming and J lost 0 bases, with 12 bases between them. CDR3 sequence reads: CASSFIADSSYNEQFF. In DNA, the CDR3 is TGTGCCAGCAGCTTTATTGCTGATAGCTCCTACAATGAGCAGTTCTTC.

This chain joins TRBV7-8 and TRBJ1-1, with D hard to call. Trimming shortened V by 1 base and J by 4 bases, and 10 bases separated the two germline ends. CDR1 is SGHVS and CDR2 is FQNEAQ in the germline V gene. This CDR3 is 14 amino acids long. DNA of the CDR3: TGTGCCAGCAGCTTAGGAGGCTTTGGCACTGAAGCTTTCTTT. This translates into CASSLGGFGTEAFF.

DNA of the CDR3: TGTGCCAGCAGTTCGCCGGCGCCAGGGGTTGGGTACGAGCAGTACTTC. This gives the protein CASSSPAPGVGYEQYF. The chain joins TRBV27 to TRBJ2-7; tentative D call: TRBD1 (6 bases). Germline values: CDR1 MNHEY, CDR2 SMNVEV (reference sequence). Trimming left V 4 bases short and J 4 bases short, with 20 bases between. This CDR3 contains 16 residues.

J is TRBJ1-5 and V is TRBV27, with D possibly being TRBD1 (5 bases). The CDR3 consists of 14 residues. V was trimmed by 5 bases and J by 7 bases, leaving 15 bases between them. From germline, CDR1 is MNHEY and CDR2 SMNVEV (reference sequence). CDR3 loop: CASSPTVVGQPQHF. The CDR3 DNA is TGTGCCAGCAGTCCGACAGTGGTAGGACAGCCCCAGCATTTT.

The V and J genes are TRBV5-1 and TRBJ2-7; unclear D gene. In germline, CDR1 is SGHRS, CDR2 YFSETQ. Trimming cost V 0 bases and J 2 bases, with 9 bases left between them. This CDR3 comprises 14 residues. The CDR3 sequence: CASSLAYGPYEQYF. CDR3 coding DNA: TGCGCCAGCAGCTTGGCCTATGGACCCTACGAGCAGTACTTC.

The chain's CDR3 is CATSRAGGRIGSYGYTF. CDR3 DNA: TGTGCCACCAGCAGAGCGGGGGGGCGTATTGGTTCGTATGGCTACACCTTC. The chain carries TRBV15 and TRBJ1-2; D may be TRBD1 (6 bases). The CDR3 is 17 residues long. V gave up 1 base and J gave up 5 bases, with 20 bases separating them. Germline lookup yields CDR1 LNHNV and CDR2 YYDKDF (reference sequence).

The gene calls are TRBV9 and TRBJ2-1, with 7 positions matching TRBD2. Germline loops: CDR1 SGDLS, CDR2 YYNGEE. V trimming: 0 bases; J trimming: 9 bases; junction bases outside the gene matches: 9. The length of the CDR3 is 15 residues. This chain's CDR3 is CASSVGGTTRGEQFF. The CDR3 DNA reads as TGTGCCAGCAGCGTAGGTGGGACTACGCGGGGTGAGCAGTTCTTC.

This clone was seen just once. The chain joins TRBV5-1 to TRBJ1-6, with TRBD1 identical over 7 bases. There are 15 residues in the CDR3. Germline V gene lookup returns CDR1 SGHRS and CDR2 YFSETQ. Trimming removed 0 bases from V and 7 bases from J; junction bases left unmatched: 4. The CDR3 DNA reads as TGCGCCAGCAGCTTGGTGCAGGGGGGAAATTCACCCCTCCACTTT. It specifies CASSLVQGGNSPLHF.

This rearrangement joins TRBV9 to TRBJ1-1; the D is unclear. CDR1 is SGDLS, CDR2 YYNGEE, per germline. The V gene lost 0 bases and the J gene lost 11 bases, with 14 bases spanning the gap. This CDR3 has 13 residues. CDR3 sequence reads: CASSVVGRSEAFF. CDR3 in DNA: TGTGCCAGCAGCGTAGTAGGCCGATCAGAGGCTTTCTTT.

The V and J genes are TRBV5-1 and TRBJ1-1, with D unclear. The ends were cut back, 4 bases at V and 8 bases at J, with 12 bases in the middle. Germline V gene lookup returns CDR1 SGHRS and CDR2 YFSETQ. The CDR3 is 12 amino acids. CDR3 in amino acids: CASSPSGREAFF. In nucleotides, the CDR3 is TGCGCCAGCAGCCCCTCCGGTCGGGAAGCTTTCTTT. Based on the CDR3 plus reference TRBV5-1 and TRBJ1-1, the full variable domain is KAGVTQTPRYLIKTRGQQVTLSCSPISGHRSVSWYQQTPGQGLQFLFEYFSETQRNKGNFPGRFSGRQFSNSRSEMNVSTLELGDSALYLCASSPSGREAFFGQGTRLTVV.

The gene calls are TRBV5-5 and TRBJ2-5; no reliable D call. Trimming left V 5 bases short and J 4 bases short, with 9 bases between. Germline V gives CDR1 SGHKS, CDR2 YYEKEE (reference sequence). This CDR3 contains 12 residues. DNA for the CDR3: TGTGCCAGCAGTCAAGACGTAGAGACCCAGTACTTC. It codes for CASSQDVETQYF.

This chain joins TRBV5-4 and TRBJ2-7; tentatively, D is TRBD1 (6 bases). CDR1 and CDR2 (germline): SGHNT, YYREEE (reference sequence). Deletions cut 5 bases from V and 5 bases from J, with 14 bases between. This CDR3 is 13 amino acids long. CDR3 sequence (DNA): TGTGCCAGCAGTGGGGGCTCCCGTGACGAGCAGTACTTC. This sequence encodes CASSGGSRDEQYF.

The chain carries TRBV28 and TRBJ2-5; TRBD1 is a possible D gene (7 bases). CDR1 and CDR2 (germline): MDHEN, SYDVKM. Trimming removed 5 bases from V and 0 bases from J, with 16 bases in between. This CDR3 region has 16 residues. In DNA form, the CDR3 reads TGTGCCAGCAGTATCACAGGGGAGGAGGACCAAGAGACCCAGTACTTC. It codes for CASSITGEEDQETQYF.

The chain combines TRBV5-1 with TRBJ2-5; 9 nucleotides match TRBD2. The CDR3 covers 21 residues. J gave up 0 bases and V 0 bases, and 18 bases lay outside the gene matches. CDR1 and CDR2 from the germline V gene are SGHRS and YFSETQ. The CDR3 nucleotides are TGCGCCAGCAGCTTGGGCAGGGCTAGCGGGACCACACAAACATACCAAGAGACCCAGTACTTC. This gives the protein CASSLGRASGTTQTYQETQYF. Full variable domain (remainder filled in from reference TRBV5-1 and TRBJ2-5): KAGVTQTPRYLIKTRGQQVTLSCSPISGHRSVSWYQQTPGQGLQFLFEYFSETQRNKGNFPGRFSGRQFSNSRSEMNVSTLELGDSALYLCASSLGRASGTTQTYQETQYFGPGTRLLVL.

About this clone: Other nucleotide sequences from this sample produce the same CDR3. V gene TRBV7-8 combines with J gene TRBJ2-1; 9 bases map to TRBD2. The germline gives CDR1 SGHVS, CDR2 FQNEAQ. With 1 base clipped from V and 5 bases from J, the junction kept 3 bases outside the gene matches. The CDR3 spans 15 residues. The CDR3 DNA reads as TGTGCCAGCAGCTTAGGAACTAGCGGGCACAATGAGCAGTTCTTC. It translates to CASSLGTSGHNEQFF.

J is TRBJ1-1 and V is TRBV5-1, with D hard to call. The CDR3 is 13 amino acids. Trimming removed 2 bases at V and 0 bases at J, with 5 bases between. CDR1 and CDR2 from the germline V gene are SGHRS and YFSETQ. Here the CDR3 DNA reads TGCGCCAGCAGCTTCGATTTGAACACTGAAGCTTTCTTT. This translates into CASSFDLNTEAFF.

The V gene is TRBV5-5, the J gene TRBJ1-2; D is unclear. This CDR3 is built from 14 residues. Trimming removed 2 bases at V and 8 bases at J, with 16 bases between. In germline, CDR1 is SGHKS, CDR2 YYEKEE (reference sequence). The CDR3 coding sequence is TGTGCCAGCAGCTTTGGACCGGACTCGGGGGGCTACACCTTC. It yields the protein CASSFGPDSGGYTF.

This chain uses TRBV6-5 with TRBJ1-1; tentative D call: TRBD1 (5 bases). V shed 5 bases and J shed 1 base, with 8 bases lying between them. Looked up from germline, CDR1 is MNHEY and CDR2 is SVGAGI. The CDR3 is 13 amino acids. CDR3 in DNA: TGTGCCAGCAGTCTCCAGGGGAACACTGAAGCTTTCTTT. Translated, it gives CASSLQGNTEAFF.